This T cell receptor beta chain was found in a study of beta chain features in type 1 diabetes. Stem cell-like memory, regulatory, central memory and naive CD4+ cells were sorted via CD45RO/CCR7/CD25/CD127/CD95/CD27. The CDR3 consists of 14 residues. Germline trimming cut 1 base from V and 4 bases from J; bases unmatched to any gene: 4. Germline V gene data show CDR1 as SGHNT and CDR2 as YYREEE (reference sequence). The isolated RNA, all of it, was reverse transcribed, so expressed TCRB transcripts were what got sequenced. TCRdb's table, derived via immunoSEQ multiplex PCR, lists solely in-frame clones and lacks some. In the table there are 300,000 to 350,000 clones, around 9.7% of which are singletons. Details on this clone: Its antigen remains unidentified.

Study-wide results and caveats: Individuals with type 1 diabetes displayed fewer insertions and more deletions at VDJ junctions. Shortening that was moderate but significant affected the TCRB CDR3s of Type 1 diabetes patients in all four CD4+ subsets.

Input material: central memory CD4+ T cells from blood. This sequence originates from a man aged 25-45 years with type 1 diabetes. V is TRBV5-4 and J is TRBJ1-1; 7 bases align to TRBD1. CDR3 amino acids: CASSLPDRATEAFF. In nucleotides, the CDR3 is TGTGCCAGCAGCTTGCCTGACAGGGCCACTGAAGCTTTCTTT.